This T cell receptor (beta chain) appears in the sequencing data of a study of blood T cell repertoires in COVID-19. The table came from immunoSEQ multiplex PCR; TCRdb's copy has only in-frame clones and leaves some out. Among about 480,000 clones listed, 87% were seen once. Looked up from germline, CDR1 is MNHEY and CDR2 is SMNVEV (reference sequence). Trimming took 5 bases from V and 9 from J, leaving 14 bases between them. This CDR3 region has 13 residues. Enrolled through a virtual design, the participants were between about 18 and 89 years of age and came from under 25 US areas. The chain recombines TRBV27 with TRBJ1-5; D might be TRBD1 (6 bases). Sequencing used PBMCs or T cells enriched from blood (not recorded which). The sequence derives from a woman aged 18-30 years with acute COVID-19. CDR3: CASSGGARRPQHF. CDR3 sequence (DNA): TGTGCCAGCAGTGGGGGGGCCAGGCGGCCCCAGCATTTT.